Listed below are T cell receptor beta chains from one sample, sequenced in a study of blood T cell repertoires in COVID-19. The method was immunoSEQ multiplex PCR; TCRdb's version includes in-frame clones alone and lacks a portion of them. Among roughly 230,000 clones listed, approximately 85% were seen once. The sequenced sample was peripheral blood. All receptors come from a human donor in a cohort sampled during active COVID-19. The CDR3 runs from the conserved cysteine through the conserved F or W. Each record gives: CDR3 protein, V gene, CDR3 length, D gene, J gene. The D gene is left open where the match is weak.

CASSQVGGSGANVLTF TRBV14 16 - TRBJ2-6
CASSFGDTGGAGDEQYF TRBV5-4 17 - TRBJ2-7
CASSLEDAGTYEQYF TRBV7-3 15 - TRBJ2-7
CASSQGGGRGDTQYF TRBV4-1 15 TRBD2 TRBJ2-3
CASSRGGQFNTGELFF TRBV4-2 16 - TRBJ2-2
CASSLPEGSRYEQYF TRBV5-1 15 - TRBJ2-7
CASSQGDRGPREKLFF TRBV4-3 16 TRBD1 TRBJ1-4
CASSLAMTGAEQYF TRBV7-9 14 TRBD1 TRBJ2-7
CASSFGQGKDTQYF TRBV27 14 - TRBJ2-3
CASSLVRPGELFF TRBV11-2 13 - TRBJ2-2
CASSSRNSGGIRNEQFF TRBV7-9 17 TRBD2 TRBJ2-1
CASRRGQGEAFF TRBV7-9 12 TRBD1 TRBJ1-1
CAPVQGTYNEQFF TRBV19 13 - TRBJ2-1
CASSQSPGGRSSYEQYF TRBV4-3 17 TRBD1 TRBJ2-7
CASGRENTEAFF TRBV6-5 12 - TRBJ1-1
CASSLEHPYEQYF TRBV5-1 13 - TRBJ2-7
CASSQPQGAGANVLTF TRBV4-2 16 TRBD1 TRBJ2-6
CASSFATGSYEQYF TRBV5-1 14 - TRBJ2-7
CASSNPGQINSNYGYTF TRBV19 17 TRBD1 TRBJ1-2
CSASLAGVQYEQYF TRBV20-1 14 TRBD2 TRBJ2-7
CASSLRGFATEAFF TRBV5-6 14 - TRBJ1-1